The sequence of this T cell receptor beta chain was determined in a study of PD-L1 blockade in urothelial cancer. In the study overall: Individuals in the cohort had been given 0 to 3 earlier chemotherapy regimens.

The templates were synthetic TCR analogs, and they were spiked into each PCR. Measured with immunoSEQ multiplex PCR; TCRdb has only the in-frame clones, and not every one. The sample consists of fewer than 45,000 clones, approximately 91% of them appearing once. General study points: At the 3-week point, tumor-associated blood clones expanded more in durable-benefit patients. Pretreatment blood TCR clonality under the median forecast improved survival.

Stated time point: pretreatment peripheral blood. Notes on this clone: Antigen: not known.

Per germline, CDR1 SGHTA and CDR2 FQGTGA. This CDR3 has 15 residues. The V gene lost 2 bases and the J gene lost 4 bases, with 15 bases spanning the gap. The receptor was derived from a donor at least 40 years old with urothelial cancer. The sample here was PBMCs, taken around atezolizumab (anti-PD-L1) treatment. This chain joins TRBV7-3 and TRBJ2-7; D is perhaps TRBD2 (7 bases). CDR3 DNA sequence: TGTGCCAGCAGCTTAGGGGGCGGGAGAGGGTACGAGCAGTACTTC. This encodes CASSLGGGRGYEQYF.